This T cell receptor beta chain stems from a study of T cells in localized non-small cell lung cancer (TCRdb year 2020). The study in broad terms: Comparing tumors with uninvolved tumor-adjacent lungs, the study looked at the T cell repertoires of hundreds of patients with early-stage NSCLC. The cohort consisted of 236 treatment-naive NSCLC patients whose localized lung tumors had been resected. NSCLC patients had a mean age of approximately 72 years, and around 140 were male and nearly 110 female.

At diagnosis, peripheral blood, uninvolved tumor-adjacent lung and tumor were collected and stored as a combination of fresh-frozen and FFPE material. For TCR repertoire profiling, blood samples were analyzed in the form of peripheral blood mononuclear cells. With respect to this clone: What antigen it recognizes has not been identified. No base quality information exists; no much larger clone differs at one position.

TCR beta CDR3 regions were sequenced from DNA using the immunoSEQ Assay. The authors processed their data as follows. T cell density was computed as TCR beta template counts normalized to usable DNA estimated by amplifying housekeeping genes. Richness was estimated using the preseqR package, with extrapolation to 400,000 templates for PBMC samples and to 120,000 templates for tissue samples. Clonality was taken to be one minus Pielou's evenness. Differential abundance testing on productive amino-acid clonotypes, with a minimum total count of 5 and an alpha of 0.1, was used to identify tissue-enriched TCRs. Repertoire overlap between compartments was quantified with the Jaccard Index and Morisita Overlap Index. GLIPH grouped TCR beta CDR3s together with public tetramer-defined viral CDR3s, and a viral motif had to include at least three viral sequences and also show V-gene enrichment. Sourced from immuneACCESS, this table was stored by TCRdb with only in-frame sequences that have V and J called. A share of the clones is absent; for the studies checked, an unresolved V gene accounts for under half, and the remainder has no known explanation. That table furnishes V, J and clone size, whereas the DNA furnished D and trimming. For this sample the table gives around 140,000 clones, of which more than 80% were detected only once. The ten most abundant clones make up over 1.5% of the sample.

Cut back by 1 base and 8 bases, the V and J ends lie 9 bases apart. The germline V gene yields SGHVS for CDR1 and FNYEAQ for CDR2. The cysteine opens and the phenylalanine closes a CDR3 of 13 amino acids. Kept here is only the CDR3 DNA, which spans 39 bases and is read in frame from base 1. Results and caveats for the whole study, not just this receptor: Because multi-region tumor sequencing was not performed, intratumor heterogeneity could not be ruled out. Longer overall survival was associated with higher blood T cell density, whereas shorter survival was associated with higher adjacent-lung clonality. A median of approximately 53 of the top 100 tumor clones turned up in the paired uninvolved adjacent lung, and some 27 of those clones also ranked among the top 100 of that same adjacent lung. Because the study design was exploratory, TCR variables were selected using unadjusted p-values without false-discovery rate correction. Uninvolved tumor-adjacent lung showed the highest T cell clonality, higher than tumor, which suggests more focused antigenic responses in the uninvolved tumor-adjacent lung.

This sample comprised peripheral blood, obtained before any cancer treatment. The TCR originated in a female donor older than 55 with stage I lung adenocarcinoma. The chain is assembled from TRBV7-6 and TRBJ2-1; the D gene remains uncertain. The CDR3 region reads CASSLVGPDEQFF. The nucleotide sequence reads TGTGCCAGCAGCTTAGTTGGCCCCGATGAGCAGTTCTTC.